This T cell receptor (beta chain) was profiled in a study of human T cells and chemical hapten exposure. With respect to this clonotype: At one end, the junction sequence differs from germline, possibly due to a read error.

Time point here: patch test 3, about 24 weeks after DPC sensitization. The treatment denotes: therapeutic diphenylcyclopropenone sensitization with weekly scalp DPC. The CDR3 loop spans 14 amino acids. The germline gives CDR1 SGHRS, CDR2 YFSETQ. TCRdb processed the RACE reads anew with MiXCR; each CDR3 protein has one entry. Of some 89,000 distinct CDR3 sequences listed, 27% are singletons. This clonotype originated in a man aged 35-49 years with alopecia areata. Some clones in this sample may be carry-over from other donors' samples. The sequenced sample was whole blood, obtained in connection with sensitization to the hapten diphenylcyclopropenone (DPC). V gene TRBV5-1 combines with J gene TRBJ2-3; no definite D call. The CDR3 DNA is TGTGCCAGCAGTTTGGCAGATAGGACAGATACGCAGTATTTT. Translation gives CASSLADRTDTQYF.